The 16 T cell receptor beta chains given below trace back to one sample, sequenced in a study of blood T cell repertoires in COVID-19. Generated by immunoSEQ multiplex PCR, the TCRdb table keeps only in-frame clones and is missing some. The sample has roughly 410,000 clones, around 87% seen once. Sequenced material: peripheral blood. The receptors derive from an older woman with COVID-19, enrolled during active disease.

This chain uses TRBV7-2 with TRBJ2-1; D call uncertain. The CDR3 extends over 13 amino acids. Germline assignment: CDR1 SGHTA and CDR2 FQGNSA. Deletions cut 0 bases from V and 8 bases from J, with 8 bases between. CDR3 region: CASSLASLDEQFF. Here the CDR3 DNA reads TGTGCCAGCAGCTTAGCCTCCCTTGATGAGCAGTTCTTC.

J is TRBJ1-4 and V is TRBV7-6, with D unresolved. CDR1 and CDR2 from the germline V gene are SGHVS and FNYEAQ. CDR3 length: 15 residues. V lost 2 bases to trimming and J lost 8 bases, with 15 bases between them. The CDR3 sequence: CASSLRQVQREKLFF. The CDR3, as DNA: TGTGCCAGCAGCTTACGACAAGTTCAGAGAGAAAAACTGTTTTTT.

V and J are TRBV6-6 and TRBJ1-1, with TRBD1 as a possible D gene (6 bases). Trimming took off 0 bases at V and 4 bases at J, with 12 bases between the two ends. The CDR3 length is 15 residues. CDR1 and CDR2 from the germline V gene are MNHNY and SVGAGI (reference sequence). CDR3 sequence reads: CASSYSGGAGTEAFF. CDR3 bases: TGTGCCAGCAGTTACTCGGGGGGGGCTGGCACTGAAGCTTTCTTT.

This chain connects TRBV19 to TRBJ2-3; 12 bases fit TRBD2. Per the germline V gene, CDR1 is LNHDA and CDR2 is SQIVND (reference sequence). Trimming removed 5 bases from V and 1 base from J; junction bases left unmatched: 4. CDR3 length equals 16 residues. The CDR3 reads CASSPRTSGGTDTQYF. In nucleotides, the CDR3 is TGTGCCAGTAGTCCCCGGACTAGCGGGGGCACAGATACGCAGTATTTT.

J is TRBJ1-1 and V is TRBV3-1 (or the pseudogene TRBV3-2); D is unresolved. CDR3 length: 13 residues. V was pared by 4 bases and J by 7 bases, with 13 bases between. The V gene's germline CDR1 is LGHDT and CDR2 YNNKEL (reference sequence). CDR3 nucleotide sequence: TGTGCCAGCAGCCGCCTCGGCGGGTTTGAAGCTTTCTTT. Its protein product is CASSRLGGFEAFF.

The chain combines TRBV4-1 with TRBJ2-3; 9 positions match TRBD2. The V segment lost 2 bases and the J segment 3 bases; nucleotides outside the gene matches: 6. Germline assignment: CDR1 MGHRA and CDR2 YSYEKL. The CDR3 contains 16 residues. The CDR3 reads CASSQRAGGKTDTQYF. CDR3 nucleotides: TGCGCCAGCAGCCAACGAGCGGGGGGAAAAACAGATACGCAGTATTTT.

The CDR3: CASSLPTGNYEQYF. Here the CDR3 DNA reads TGCGCCAGCAGCTTGCCCACAGGTAACTACGAGCAGTACTTC. The V call is TRBV5-1, the J call TRBJ2-7; D may be TRBD1 (5 bases). V gave up 1 base and J gave up 3 bases, with 11 bases separating them. Germline CDR1 and CDR2: SGHRS and YFSETQ. This CDR3 contains 14 residues. Based on the CDR3 plus reference TRBV5-1 and TRBJ2-7, the full variable domain is KAGVTQTPRYLIKTRGQQVTLSCSPISGHRSVSWYQQTPGQGLQFLFEYFSETQRNKGNFPGRFSGRQFSNSRSEMNVSTLELGDSALYLCASSLPTGNYEQYFGPGTRLTVT.

V gene TRBV2 combines with J gene TRBJ2-4; D is unresolved. Germline CDR1 reads SNHLY; CDR2 reads FYNNEI. V lost 3 bases, J lost 1 base, and 10 bases lay in between. The CDR3 contains 15 residues. The CDR3 spells CASSDGVSAKNIQYF. The CDR3 coding sequence is TGTGCCAGCAGTGATGGAGTGTCGGCCAAAAACATTCAGTACTTC.

The CDR3 sequence: CASSIGIRGQETQYF. The CDR3 DNA follows: TGTGCCAGCAGTATTGGGATCCGGGGGCAAGAGACCCAGTACTTC. The V gene is TRBV27, the J gene TRBJ2-5, with D tentatively TRBD2 (6 bases). The germline V gene encodes CDR1 MNHEY and CDR2 SMNVEV (reference sequence). The CDR3 loop spans 15 amino acids. V was pared by 5 bases and J by 2 bases, with 15 bases between.

The table lists this clone with a count of one. The chain recombines TRBV9 with TRBJ1-2, with 9 bases lining up with TRBD1. Germline lookup yields CDR1 SGDLS and CDR2 YYNGEE. V trimming: 2 bases; J trimming: 4 bases; junction bases outside the gene matches: 12. CDR3 length equals 17 residues. The CDR3 region is CASSVYGTGTVSYGYTF. In DNA, the CDR3 is TGTGCCAGCAGCGTGTACGGGACAGGGACGGTGAGCTATGGCTACACCTTC.

V gene TRBV24-1 combines with J gene TRBJ2-7, with 11 bases aligning to TRBD1. The germline CDR1 and CDR2 sequences are KGHDR and SFDVKD. V was clipped by 3 bases and J by 10 bases; unmatched bases: 7. This CDR3 comprises 14 residues. For the CDR3, the DNA is TGTGCCACCAGTGATCGGTCGGACAGGGGGCATCAGTACTTC. Translated, it gives CATSDRSDRGHQYF.

The genes are TRBV28 and TRBJ2-7, with D uncertain. CDR1 and CDR2 (germline): MDHEN, SYDVKM. This CDR3 spans 14 amino acids. V was trimmed by 3 bases and J by 3 bases, leaving 12 bases between them. The CDR3 DNA is TGTGCCAGCAGTTTCTTGAAGGCGGTCTACGAGCAGTACTTC. It translates to CASSFLKAVYEQYF.

The V call is TRBV4-2, the J call TRBJ1-3; D is undetermined. The CDR3 spans 15 residues. The V and J ends lost 7 bases and 0 bases respectively, with 13 bases between them. Germline V gene data show CDR1 as LGHNA and CDR2 as YNFKEQ. CDR3 amino acids: CASNLDGSSGNTIYF. The CDR3 region has the DNA TGTGCCAGCAACCTGGACGGGAGCTCTGGAAACACCATATATTTT.

The chain employs TRBV30 and TRBJ1-2; perhaps TRBD1 as D (5 bases). Germline CDR1 GTSNPN, CDR2 SVGIG (reference sequence). The germline V and J ends were trimmed by 0 bases and 2 bases, with 10 bases remaining between them. The CDR3 has 14 amino acids. DNA for the CDR3: TGTGCCTGGAGTGTACAGGCGGGGAACTATGGCTACACCTTC. Its translation: CAWSVQAGNYGYTF.

CDR3 in DNA: TGTGCCAGCAGCCTTCCGGGGGGCGAGCAGTACTTC. Translating gives CASSLPGGEQYF. This chain connects TRBV3-1 (or the pseudogene TRBV3-2) to TRBJ2-7, with 7 bases aligning to TRBD2. The CDR3 length is 12 residues. Trimming removed 4 bases from V and 6 bases from J; junction bases left unmatched: 3. The germline gives CDR1 LGHDT, CDR2 YNNKEL (reference sequence).

The genes are TRBV7-3 and TRBJ2-1, with TRBD1 identical over 10 bases. With 2 bases clipped from V and 9 bases from J, the junction kept 7 bases outside the gene matches. This CDR3 has 15 amino acids. CDR1 is SGHTA, CDR2 FQGTGA, per germline. Written as DNA, the CDR3 is TGTGCCAGCAGCTTACTTGGACAGGGGGTTACTGAGCAGTTCTTC. It yields the protein CASSLLGQGVTEQFF.